The 3 T cell receptor beta chains given below trace back to one sample, sequenced in a study of cytomegalovirus exposure and HLA in healthy donors listed by TCRdb under 2017. The library was made by the immunoSEQ multiplex PCR assay. For the multiplex PCR, a mixture combining 60 forward primers for TCR Vbeta segments and 13 reverse primers for TCR Jbeta segments was used. What TCRdb holds here is the immuneACCESS table cut down to in-frame rearrangements. Part of the clones is not present; checked against another copy, under half of the missing clones reflect an unresolved V gene, and the others are unexplained. This sample's listing comprises about 130,000 clones. Approximately 1.5% of the sample is in the top ten clones. Sequencing used PBMCs. Every receptor here comes from a woman in her thirties or forties in good health and CMV-seronegative.

The chain couples TRBV2 to TRBJ2-3, with TRBD2 as a possible D gene (5 bases). Trimming took 6 bases from V and 3 from J, leaving 13 bases between them. This CDR3 region has 14 residues. The germline V gene encodes CDR1 SNHLY and CDR2 FYNNEI. The CDR3 here is CASSRGSITDTQYF. The CDR3 nucleotides are TGTGCCAGCAGCCGAGGGAGTATTACAGATACGCAGTATTTT. The variable domain in full, completed from reference TRBV2 and TRBJ2-3, reads EPEVTQTPSHQVTQMGQEVILRCVPISNHLYFYWYRQILGQKVEFLVSFYNNEISEKSEIFDDQFSVERPDGSNFTLKIRSTKLEDSAMYFCASSRGSITDTQYFGPGTRLTVL.

The chain recombines TRBV9 with TRBJ1-6; perhaps TRBD1 as D (5 bases). Trimming took off 1 base at V and 6 bases at J, with 8 bases between the two ends. This CDR3 region has 14 residues. Per germline, CDR1 SGDLS and CDR2 YYNGEE. The CDR3 DNA reads TGTGCCAGCAGCGTAAGGGGAGGTAATTCACCCCTCCACTTT. Protein: CASSVRGGNSPLHF.

The V gene is TRBV5-1, the J gene TRBJ2-3, with D perhaps TRBD2 (6 bases). Trimming took 0 bases from V and 6 from J, leaving 11 bases between them. Germline V gives CDR1 SGHRS, CDR2 YFSETQ. This CDR3 is built from 14 residues. CDR3 bases: TGCGCCAGCAGCTTGGGACTAGGGTCCGATACGCAGTATTTT. The encoded protein is CASSLGLGSDTQYF.